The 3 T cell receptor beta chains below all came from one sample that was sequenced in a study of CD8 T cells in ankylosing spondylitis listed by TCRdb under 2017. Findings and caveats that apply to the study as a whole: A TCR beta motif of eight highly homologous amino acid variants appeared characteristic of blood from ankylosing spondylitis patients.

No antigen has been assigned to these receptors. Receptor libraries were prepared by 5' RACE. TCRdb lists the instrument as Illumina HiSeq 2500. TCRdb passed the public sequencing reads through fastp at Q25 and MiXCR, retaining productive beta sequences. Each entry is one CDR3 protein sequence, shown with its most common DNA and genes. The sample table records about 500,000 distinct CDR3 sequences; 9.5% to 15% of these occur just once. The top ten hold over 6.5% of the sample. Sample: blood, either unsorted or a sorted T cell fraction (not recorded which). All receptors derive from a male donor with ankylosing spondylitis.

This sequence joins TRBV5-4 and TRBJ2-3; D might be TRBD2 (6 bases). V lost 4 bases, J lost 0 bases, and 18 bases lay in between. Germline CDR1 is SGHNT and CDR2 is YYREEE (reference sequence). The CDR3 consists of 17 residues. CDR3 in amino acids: CASSQESGPLSTDTQYF. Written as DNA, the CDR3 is TGTGCCAGCAGCCAGGAGAGCGGGCCCTTAAGCACAGATACGCAGTATTTT. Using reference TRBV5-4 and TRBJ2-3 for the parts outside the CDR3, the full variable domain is ETGVTQSPTHLIKTRGQQVTLRCSSQSGHNTVSWYQQALGQGPQFIFQYYREEENGRGNFPPRFSGLQFPNYSSELNVNALELDDSALYLCASSQESGPLSTDTQYFGPGTRLTVL.

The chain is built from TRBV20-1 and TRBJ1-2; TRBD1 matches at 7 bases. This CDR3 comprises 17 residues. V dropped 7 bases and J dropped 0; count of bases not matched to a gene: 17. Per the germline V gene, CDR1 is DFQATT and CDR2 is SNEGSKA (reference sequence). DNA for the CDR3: TGCAGTGTCTCACCTGCGGGACAGCCTTTTACTAACTATGGCTACACCTTC. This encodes CSVSPAGQPFTNYGYTF.

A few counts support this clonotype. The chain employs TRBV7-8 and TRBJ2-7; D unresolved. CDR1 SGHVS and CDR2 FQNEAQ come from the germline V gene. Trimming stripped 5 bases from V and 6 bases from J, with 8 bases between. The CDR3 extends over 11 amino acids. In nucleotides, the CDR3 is TGTGCCAGCAGCGCCCGGGCCGAGCAGTACTTC. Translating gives CASSARAEQYF.